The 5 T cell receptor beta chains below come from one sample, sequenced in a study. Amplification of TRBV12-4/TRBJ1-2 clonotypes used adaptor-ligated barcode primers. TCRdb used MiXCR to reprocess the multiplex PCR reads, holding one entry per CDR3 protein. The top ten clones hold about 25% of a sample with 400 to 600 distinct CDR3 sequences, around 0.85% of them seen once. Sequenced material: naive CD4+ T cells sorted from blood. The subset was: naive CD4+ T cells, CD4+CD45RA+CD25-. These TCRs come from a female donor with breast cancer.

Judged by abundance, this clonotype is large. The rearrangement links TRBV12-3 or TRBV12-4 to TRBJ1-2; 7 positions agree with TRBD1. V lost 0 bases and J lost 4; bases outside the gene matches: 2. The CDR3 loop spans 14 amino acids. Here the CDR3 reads CASSLAGTAYGYTF. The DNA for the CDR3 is TGTGCCAGCAGTTTAGCCGGGACAGCCTATGGCTACACCTTC.

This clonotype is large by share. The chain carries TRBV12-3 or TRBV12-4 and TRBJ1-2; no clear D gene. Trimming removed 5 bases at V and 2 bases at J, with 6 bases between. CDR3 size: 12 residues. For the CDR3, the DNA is TGTGCCAGCAGTGGAGCAAACTATGGCTACACCTTC. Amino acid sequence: CASSGANYGYTF.

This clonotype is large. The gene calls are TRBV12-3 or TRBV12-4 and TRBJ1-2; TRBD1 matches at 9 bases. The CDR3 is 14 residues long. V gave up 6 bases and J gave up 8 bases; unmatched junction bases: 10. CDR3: CASSDPGQGYGYTF. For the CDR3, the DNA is TGTGCCAGCAGCGATCCGGGACAGGGTTACGGCTACACCTTC.

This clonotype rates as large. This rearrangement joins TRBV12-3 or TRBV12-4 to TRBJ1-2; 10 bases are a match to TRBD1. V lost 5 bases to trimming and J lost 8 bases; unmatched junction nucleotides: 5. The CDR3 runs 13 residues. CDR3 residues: CASSPGTGEGYTF. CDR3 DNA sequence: TGTGCCAGCAGTCCCGGGACAGGGGAAGGCTACACCTTC.

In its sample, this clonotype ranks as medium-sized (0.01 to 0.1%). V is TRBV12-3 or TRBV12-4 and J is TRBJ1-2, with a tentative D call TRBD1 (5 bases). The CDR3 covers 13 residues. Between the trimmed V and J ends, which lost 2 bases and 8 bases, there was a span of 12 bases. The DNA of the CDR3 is TGTGCCAGCAGTTTATTAGGGGCGGGAGGCTACACCTTC. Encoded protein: CASSLLGAGGYTF.